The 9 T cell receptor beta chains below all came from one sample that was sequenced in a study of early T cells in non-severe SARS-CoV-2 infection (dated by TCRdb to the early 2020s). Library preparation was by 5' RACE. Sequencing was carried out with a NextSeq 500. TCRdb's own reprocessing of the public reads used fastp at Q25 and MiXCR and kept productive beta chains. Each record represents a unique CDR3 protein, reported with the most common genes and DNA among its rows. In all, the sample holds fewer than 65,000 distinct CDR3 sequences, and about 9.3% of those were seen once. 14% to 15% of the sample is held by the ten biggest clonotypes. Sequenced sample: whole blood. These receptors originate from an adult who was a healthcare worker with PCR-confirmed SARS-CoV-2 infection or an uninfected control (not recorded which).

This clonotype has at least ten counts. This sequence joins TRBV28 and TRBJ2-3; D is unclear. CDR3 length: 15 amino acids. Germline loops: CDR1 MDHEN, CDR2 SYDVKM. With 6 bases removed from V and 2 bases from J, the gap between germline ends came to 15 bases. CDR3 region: CASSPEDGFTDTQYF. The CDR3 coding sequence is TGTGCCAGCAGCCCTGAGGACGGCTTCACAGATACGCAGTATTTT.

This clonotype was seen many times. CDR3 residues: CATSDSTTTGADTQYF. CDR3 DNA: TGTGCCACCAGTGATTCCACCACGACAGGAGCAGATACGCAGTATTTT. The gene calls are TRBV24-1 and TRBJ2-3, with D possibly matching TRBD1 (6 bases). CDR1 and CDR2 from the germline V gene are KGHDR and SFDVKD. V lost 2 bases and J 4 bases, leaving 15 bases between the germline ends. The CDR3 has 16 amino acids.

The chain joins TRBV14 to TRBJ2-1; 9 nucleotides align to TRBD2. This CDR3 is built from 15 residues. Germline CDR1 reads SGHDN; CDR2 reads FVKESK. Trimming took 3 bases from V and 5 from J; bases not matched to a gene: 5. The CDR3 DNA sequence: TGTGCCAGCAGCCAGTGGCGGGAGGGGAACAATGAGCAGTTCTTC. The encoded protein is CASSQWREGNNEQFF.

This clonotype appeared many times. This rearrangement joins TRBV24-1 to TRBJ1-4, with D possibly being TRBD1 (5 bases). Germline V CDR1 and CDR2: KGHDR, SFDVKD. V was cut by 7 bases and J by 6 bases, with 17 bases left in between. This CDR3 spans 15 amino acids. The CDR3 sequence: CATREYRLKDEKLFF. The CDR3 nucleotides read TGTGCCACCAGGGAATACAGGCTCAAAGATGAAAAACTGTTTTTT.

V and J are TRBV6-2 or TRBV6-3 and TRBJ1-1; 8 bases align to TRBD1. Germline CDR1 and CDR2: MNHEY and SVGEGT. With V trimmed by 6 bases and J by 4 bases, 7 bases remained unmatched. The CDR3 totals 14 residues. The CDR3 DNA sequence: TGTGCCAGCAGACCGCAGGGGGCAGTCACTGAAGCTTTCTTT. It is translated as CASRPQGAVTEAFF.

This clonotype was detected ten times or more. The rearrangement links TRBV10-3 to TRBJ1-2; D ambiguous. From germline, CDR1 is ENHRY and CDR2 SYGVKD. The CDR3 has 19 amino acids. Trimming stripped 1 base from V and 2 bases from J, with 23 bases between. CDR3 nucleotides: TGTGCCATCAGTGAGTTTTTTATTCAGTCCCTGGAAGGCAACTATGGCTACACCTTC. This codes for CAISEFFIQSLEGNYGYTF.

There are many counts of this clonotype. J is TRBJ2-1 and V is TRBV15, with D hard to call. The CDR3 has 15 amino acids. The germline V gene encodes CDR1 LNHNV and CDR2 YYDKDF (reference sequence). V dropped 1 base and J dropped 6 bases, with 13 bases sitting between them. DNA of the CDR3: TGTGCCACCAGCAGAGCCCCCGGGCCGAGCAATGAGCAGTTCTTC. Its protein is CATSRAPGPSNEQFF.

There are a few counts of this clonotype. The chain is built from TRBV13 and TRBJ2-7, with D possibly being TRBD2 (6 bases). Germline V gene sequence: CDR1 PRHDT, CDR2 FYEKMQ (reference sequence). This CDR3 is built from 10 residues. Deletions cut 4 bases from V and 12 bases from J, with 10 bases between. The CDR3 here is CASSSRGRYF. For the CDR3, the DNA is TGTGCCAGCAGCTCGCGGGGCCGGTACTTC.

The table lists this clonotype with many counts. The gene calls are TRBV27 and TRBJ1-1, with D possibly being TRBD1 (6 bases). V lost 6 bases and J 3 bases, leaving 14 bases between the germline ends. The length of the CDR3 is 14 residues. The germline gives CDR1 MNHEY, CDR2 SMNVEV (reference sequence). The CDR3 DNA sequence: TGTGCCAGCAGCCCAGCCTCAGGGGACACTGAAGCTTTCTTT. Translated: CASSPASGDTEAFF.